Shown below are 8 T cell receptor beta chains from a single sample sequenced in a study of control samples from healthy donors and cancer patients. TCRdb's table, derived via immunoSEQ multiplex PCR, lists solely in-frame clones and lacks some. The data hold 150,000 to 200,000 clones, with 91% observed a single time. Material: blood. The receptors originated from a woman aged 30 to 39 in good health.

CDR3 loop: CASSIGSANTGELFF. In DNA form, the CDR3 reads TGTGCCAGTAGTATCGGCAGCGCGAACACCGGGGAGCTGTTTTTT. The chain uses TRBV19 and TRBJ2-2, with unresolved D. The CDR3 sequence is 15 residues long. V was clipped by 3 bases and J by 0 bases, with 8 bases between them. CDR1 LNHDA and CDR2 SQIVND come from the germline V gene (reference sequence).

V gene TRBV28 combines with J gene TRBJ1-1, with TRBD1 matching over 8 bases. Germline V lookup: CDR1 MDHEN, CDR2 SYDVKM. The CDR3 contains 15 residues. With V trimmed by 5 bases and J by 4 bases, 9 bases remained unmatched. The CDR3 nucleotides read TGTGCCAGCAGTAACCTACAGGGGGGAAGCACTGAAGCTTTCTTT. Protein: CASSNLQGGSTEAFF.

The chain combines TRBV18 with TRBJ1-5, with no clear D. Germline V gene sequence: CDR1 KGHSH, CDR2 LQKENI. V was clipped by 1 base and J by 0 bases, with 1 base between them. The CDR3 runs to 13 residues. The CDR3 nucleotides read TGTGCCAGCTCACCACTTAGCAATCAGCCCCAGCATTTT. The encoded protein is CASSPLSNQPQHF.

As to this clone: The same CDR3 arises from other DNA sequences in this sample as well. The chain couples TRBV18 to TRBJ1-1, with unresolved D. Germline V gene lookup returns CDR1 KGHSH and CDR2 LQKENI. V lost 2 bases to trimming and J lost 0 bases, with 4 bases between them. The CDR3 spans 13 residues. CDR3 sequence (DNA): TGTGCCAGCTCACCAGTCTTGAACACTGAAGCTTTCTTT. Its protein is CASSPVLNTEAFF.

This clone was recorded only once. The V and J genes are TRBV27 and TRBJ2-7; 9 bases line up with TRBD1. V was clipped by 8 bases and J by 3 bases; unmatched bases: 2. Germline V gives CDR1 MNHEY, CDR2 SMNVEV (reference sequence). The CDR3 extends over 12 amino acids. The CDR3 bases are TGTGCCAGCTGGGACAGGGACTACGAGCAGTACTTC. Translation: CASWDRDYEQYF.

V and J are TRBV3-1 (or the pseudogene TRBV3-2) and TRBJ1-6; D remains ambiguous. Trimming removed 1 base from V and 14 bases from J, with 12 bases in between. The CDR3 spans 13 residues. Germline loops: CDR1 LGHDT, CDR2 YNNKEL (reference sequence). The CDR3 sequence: CASSQGVHLALHF. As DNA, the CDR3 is TGTGCCAGCAGCCAAGGGGTGCATTTAGCCCTCCACTTT.

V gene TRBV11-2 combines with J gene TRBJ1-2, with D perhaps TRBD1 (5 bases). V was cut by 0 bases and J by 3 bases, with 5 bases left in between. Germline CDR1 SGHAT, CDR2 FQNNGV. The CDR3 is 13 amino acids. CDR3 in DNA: TGTGCCAGCAGCTTAGACAGGGACTATGGCTACACCTTC. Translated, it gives CASSLDRDYGYTF.

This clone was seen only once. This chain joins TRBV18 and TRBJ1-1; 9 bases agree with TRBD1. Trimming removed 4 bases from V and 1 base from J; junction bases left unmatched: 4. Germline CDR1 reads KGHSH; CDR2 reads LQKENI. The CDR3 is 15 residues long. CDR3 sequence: CASSRPTGGNTEAFF. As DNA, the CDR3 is TGTGCCAGCTCACGACCGACAGGGGGGAACACTGAAGCTTTCTTT. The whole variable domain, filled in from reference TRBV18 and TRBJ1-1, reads NAGVMQNPRHLVRRRGQEARLRCSPMKGHSHVYWYRQLPEEGLKFMVYLQKENIIDESGMPKERFSAEFPKEGPSILRIQQVVRGDSAAYFCASSRPTGGNTEAFFGQGTRLTVV.